The subject of this entry is one T cell receptor beta chain. Its antigen is still unknown. J lost 3 bases, V lost 3 bases, and 3 bases had no gene match. CDR3 length equals 15 residues. CDR1 SGHVS and CDR2 FNYEAQ come from the germline V gene. This sample stems from a study of T cells in tuberculosis. Study conclusions and caveats: Smaller alpha distances in active tuberculosis partly reflected shorter CDR3-alpha lengths.

As for time point: new active TB diagnosis, blood taken before or within 7 days of starting treatment. This table comes from immunoSEQ multiplex PCR, and its TCRdb copy is limited to in-frame clones, with some not included. Here the sample spans 25,000 to 35,000 clones, under 95% being singletons. The TCR originated in an adult with tuberculosis. V is TRBV7-6 and J is TRBJ1-5, with 9 nucleotides matching TRBD1. The sample in question was PBMCs, obtained at tuberculosis diagnosis. In DNA, the CDR3 is TGTGCCAGCAGCTTGGGACAGGGCGTCAATCAGCCCCAGCATTTT. Translation gives CASSLGQGVNQPQHF.